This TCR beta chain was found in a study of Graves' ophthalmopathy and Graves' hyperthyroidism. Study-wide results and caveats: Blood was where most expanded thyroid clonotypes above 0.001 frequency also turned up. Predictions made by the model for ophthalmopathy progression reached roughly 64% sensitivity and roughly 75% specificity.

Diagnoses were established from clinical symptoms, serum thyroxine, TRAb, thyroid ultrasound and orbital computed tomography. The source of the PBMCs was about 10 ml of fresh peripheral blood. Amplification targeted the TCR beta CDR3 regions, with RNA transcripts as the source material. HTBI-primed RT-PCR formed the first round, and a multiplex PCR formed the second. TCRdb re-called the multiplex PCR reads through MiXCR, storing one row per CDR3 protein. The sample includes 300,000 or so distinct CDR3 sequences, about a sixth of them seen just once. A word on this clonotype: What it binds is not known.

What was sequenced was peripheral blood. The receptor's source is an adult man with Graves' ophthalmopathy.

The CDR3 is CSARDGGVRQPQHF. The DNA of the CDR3 is TGCAGTGCTAGAGATGGGGGGGTTCGTCAGCCCCAGCATTTT. This chain links TRBV20-1 with TRBJ1-5; D perhaps matches TRBD1 (5 bases). V was pared by 0 bases and J by 6 bases, with 12 bases between. Per the germline V gene, CDR1 is DFQATT and CDR2 is SNEGSKA (reference sequence). CDR3 length equals 14 residues.